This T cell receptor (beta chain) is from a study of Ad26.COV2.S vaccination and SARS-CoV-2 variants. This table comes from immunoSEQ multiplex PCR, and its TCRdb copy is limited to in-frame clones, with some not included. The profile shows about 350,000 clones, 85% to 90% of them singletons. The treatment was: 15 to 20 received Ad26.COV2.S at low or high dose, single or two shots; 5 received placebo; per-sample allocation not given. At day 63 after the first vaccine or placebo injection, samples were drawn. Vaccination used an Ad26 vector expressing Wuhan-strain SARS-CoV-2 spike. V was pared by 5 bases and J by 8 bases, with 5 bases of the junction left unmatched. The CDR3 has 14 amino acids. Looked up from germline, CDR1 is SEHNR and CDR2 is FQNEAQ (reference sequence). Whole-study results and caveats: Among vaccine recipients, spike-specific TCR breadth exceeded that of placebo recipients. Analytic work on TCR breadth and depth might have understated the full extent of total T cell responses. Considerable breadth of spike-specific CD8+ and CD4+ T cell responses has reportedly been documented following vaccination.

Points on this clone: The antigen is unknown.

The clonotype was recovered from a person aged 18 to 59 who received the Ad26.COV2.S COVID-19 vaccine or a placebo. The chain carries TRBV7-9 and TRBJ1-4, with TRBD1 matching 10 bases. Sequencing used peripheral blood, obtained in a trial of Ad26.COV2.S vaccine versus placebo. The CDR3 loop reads CASSTTGGGEKLFF. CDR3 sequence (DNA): TGTGCCAGCAGCACGACAGGGGGCGGAGAAAAACTGTTTTTT.